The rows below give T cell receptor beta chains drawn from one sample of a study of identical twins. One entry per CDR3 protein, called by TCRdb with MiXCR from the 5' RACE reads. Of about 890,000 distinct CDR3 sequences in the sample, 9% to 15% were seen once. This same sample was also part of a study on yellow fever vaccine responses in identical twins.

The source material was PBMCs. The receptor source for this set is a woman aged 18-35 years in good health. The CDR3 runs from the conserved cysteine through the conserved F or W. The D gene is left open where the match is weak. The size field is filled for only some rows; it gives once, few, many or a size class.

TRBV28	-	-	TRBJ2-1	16	CASSLPGVVSYNEQFF	TGTGCCAGCAGCCTACCCGGGGTAGTGTCCTACAATGAGCAGTTCTTC
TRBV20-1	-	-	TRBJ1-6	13	CSARDGQGSPLHF	TGCAGTGCTAGAGATGGGCAGGGGTCACCCCTCCACTTT
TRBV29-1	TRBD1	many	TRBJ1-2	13	CSVDGQEIYGYTF	TGCAGCGTCGATGGACAGGAGATCTATGGCTACACCTTC
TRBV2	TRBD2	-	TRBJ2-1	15	CASSSPSGGDNEQFF	TGTGCCAGCAGCTCTCCTAGCGGGGGGGACAATGAGCAGTTCTTC
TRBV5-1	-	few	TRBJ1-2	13	CASSPRAGDGYTF	TGCGCCAGCAGCCCCCGGGCAGGGGATGGCTACACCTTC
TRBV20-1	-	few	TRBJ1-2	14	CSARAGAANYGYTF	TGCAGTGCCCGGGCTGGGGCAGCCAACTATGGCTACACCTTC
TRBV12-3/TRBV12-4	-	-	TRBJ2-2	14	CASSPEALGGELFF	TGTGCCAGCAGTCCCGAGGCGCTGGGCGGGGAGCTGTTTTTT
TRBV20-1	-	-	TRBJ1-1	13	CSASGTTNTEAFF	TGCAGTGCTTCAGGGACAACGAACACTGAAGCTTTCTTT
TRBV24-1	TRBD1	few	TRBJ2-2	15	CATSFGTGNTGELFF	TGTGCCACCAGCTTTGGGACAGGAAACACCGGGGAGCTGTTTTTT
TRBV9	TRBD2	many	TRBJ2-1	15	CASSDGLAGYNEQFF	TGTGCCAGCAGCGACGGACTAGCGGGATACAATGAGCAGTTCTTC
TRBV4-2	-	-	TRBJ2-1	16	CASSQDFGGSYNEQFF	TGTGCCAGCAGCCAAGATTTTGGGGGCTCCTACAATGAGCAGTTCTTC
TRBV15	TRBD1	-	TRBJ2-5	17	CATSRDRGQGMGETQYF	TGTGCCACCAGCAGAGATAGGGGACAGGGGATGGGGGAGACCCAGTACTTC
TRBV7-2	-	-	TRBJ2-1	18	CASSLRPWELGYHNEQFF	TGTGCCAGCAGCTTGCGTCCCTGGGAGTTGGGGTATCACAATGAGCAGTTCTTC
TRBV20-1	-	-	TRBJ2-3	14	CSATGDPSTDTQYF	TGCAGTGCTACGGGGGACCCTAGCACAGATACGCAGTATTTT
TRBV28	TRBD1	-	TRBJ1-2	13	CASSKDRAFGYTF	TGTGCCAGCAGTAAGGACAGGGCCTTTGGCTACACCTTC
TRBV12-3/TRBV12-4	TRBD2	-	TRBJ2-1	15	CASSSSSGRAGEQFF	TGTGCCAGCAGTTCCTCTAGCGGGAGGGCGGGTGAGCAGTTCTTC
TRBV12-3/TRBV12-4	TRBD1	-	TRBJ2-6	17	CASRQGQRNSGANVLTF	TGTGCCAGCAGACAGGGACAGCGAAACTCTGGGGCCAACGTCCTGACTTTC
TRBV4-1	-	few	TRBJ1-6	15	CASSQVGGVHLTLHF	TGCGCCAGCAGCCAAGTAGGGGGGGTTCATTTGACCCTCCACTTT
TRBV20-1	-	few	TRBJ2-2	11	CRGGNTGELFF	TGCAGGGGGGGGAACACCGGGGAGCTGTTTTTT
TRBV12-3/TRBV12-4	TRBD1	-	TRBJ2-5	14	CASSPTGQGGTQYF	TGTGCCAGCAGTCCGACCGGACAGGGTGGGACCCAGTACTTC
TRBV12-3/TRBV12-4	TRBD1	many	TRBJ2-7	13	CASSRTGSYEQYF	TGTGCCAGCAGTCGGACAGGGAGCTACGAGCAGTACTTC
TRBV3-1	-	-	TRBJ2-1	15	CASSQDGGFSVEQFF	TGTGCCAGCAGCCAAGATGGCGGGTTCTCGGTTGAGCAGTTCTTC
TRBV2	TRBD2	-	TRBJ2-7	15	CASSYRLAETYEQYF	TGTGCCAGCTCCTACCGACTAGCGGAAACCTACGAGCAGTACTTC
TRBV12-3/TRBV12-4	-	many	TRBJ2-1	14	CASSFRGLDNEQFF	TGTGCCAGCAGTTTTAGGGGGTTAGACAATGAGCAGTTCTTC
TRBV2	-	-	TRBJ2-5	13	CASNTTEQETQYF	TGTGCCAGCAACACGACTGAGCAAGAGACCCAGTACTTC
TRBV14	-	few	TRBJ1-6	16	CASSQAPLEDNSPLHF	TGTGCCAGCAGCCAAGCCCCTCTAGAGGATAATTCACCCCTCCACTTT
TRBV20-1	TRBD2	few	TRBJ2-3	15	CSARSGLAGVLTQYF	TGCAGTGCTAGATCGGGACTAGCGGGAGTTTTAACGCAGTATTTT
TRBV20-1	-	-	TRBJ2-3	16	CSARDRLDGSTDTQYF	TGCAGTGCTAGAGATCGGCTAGATGGAAGCACAGATACGCAGTATTTT
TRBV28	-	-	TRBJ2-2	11	CASSFLRELFF	TGTGCCAGCAGTTTTCTCCGGGAGCTGTTTTTT
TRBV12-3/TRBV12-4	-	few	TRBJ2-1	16	CASSPPTHSSYNEQFF	TGTGCCAGCAGTCCTCCCACCCACAGCTCCTACAATGAGCAGTTCTTC
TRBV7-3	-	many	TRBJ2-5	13	CASSLTGVETQYF	TGTGCCAGCAGCTTAACGGGGGTAGAGACCCAGTACTTC
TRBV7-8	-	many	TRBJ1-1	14	CASSQGMGDTEAFF	TGTGCCAGCAGCCAAGGAATGGGTGACACTGAAGCTTTCTTT
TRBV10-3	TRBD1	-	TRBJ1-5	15	CAISERVGGGQPQHF	TGTGCCATCAGTGAGCGCGTAGGGGGCGGCCAGCCCCAGCATTTT
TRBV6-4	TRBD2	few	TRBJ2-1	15	CASTKTSGSNNEQFF	TGTGCCAGCACCAAGACTAGCGGGAGTAACAATGAGCAGTTCTTC
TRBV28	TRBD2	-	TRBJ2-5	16	CASSFIAAGERETQYF	TGTGCCAGCAGTTTTATAGCGGCGGGAGAGCGAGAGACCCAGTACTTC
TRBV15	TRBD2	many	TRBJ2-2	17	CATSKGTSGRNTGELFF	TGTGCCACCAGCAAAGGGACTAGCGGGCGGAACACCGGGGAGCTGTTTTTT
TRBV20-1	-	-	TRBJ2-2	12	CSASHNTGELFF	TGCAGTGCTAGCCATAACACCGGGGAGCTGTTTTTT
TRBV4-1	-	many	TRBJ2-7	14	CASSQKIRESEQYF	TGCGCCAGCAGCCAAAAAATTAGAGAAAGCGAGCAGTACTTC
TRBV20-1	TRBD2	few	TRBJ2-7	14	CSASASGRTYEQYF	TGCAGTGCTAGCGCTAGCGGGAGGACCTACGAGCAGTACTTC
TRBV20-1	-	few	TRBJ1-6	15	CSARGGSAGNSPLHF	TGCAGTGCTAGAGGCGGTTCGGCGGGGAATTCACCCCTCCACTTT
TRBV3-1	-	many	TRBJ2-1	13	CASSRLGRNEQFF	TGTGCCAGCAGCCGATTGGGACGAAATGAGCAGTTCTTC
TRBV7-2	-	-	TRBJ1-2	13	CASTLAGGWGYTF	TGTGCCAGCACCCTAGCGGGAGGGTGGGGCTACACCTTC
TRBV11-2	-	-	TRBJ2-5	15	CASTLFWGVQETQYF	TGTGCCAGCACTCTATTTTGGGGGGTCCAAGAGACCCAGTACTTC
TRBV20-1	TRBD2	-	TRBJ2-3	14	CSARSSGRTDTQYF	TGCAGTGCTAGAAGTAGCGGGAGGACAGATACGCAGTATTTT
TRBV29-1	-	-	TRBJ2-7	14	CSATSRDNGYEQYF	TGCAGCGCAACTTCCCGGGACAATGGATACGAGCAGTACTTC
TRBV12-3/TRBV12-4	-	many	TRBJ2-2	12	CASSPQAGELFF	TGTGCCAGCAGTCCCCAAGCTGGGGAGCTGTTTTTT
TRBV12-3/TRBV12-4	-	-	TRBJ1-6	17	CASSLMGSDAYNSPLHF	TGTGCCAGCAGTTTGATGGGATCGGACGCATATAATTCACCCCTCCACTTT
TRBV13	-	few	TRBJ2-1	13	CASSLSRGGEQFF	TGTGCCAGCAGCTTATCCAGGGGCGGTGAGCAGTTCTTC
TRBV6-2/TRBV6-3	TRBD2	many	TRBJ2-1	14	CASSFTGTTTEQFF	TGTGCCAGCAGTTTTACCGGGACTACTACTGAGCAGTTCTTC
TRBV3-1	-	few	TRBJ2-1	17	CASSQESPRQSYNEQFF	TGTGCCAGCAGCCAAGAGTCCCCAAGACAGTCATACAATGAGCAGTTCTTC
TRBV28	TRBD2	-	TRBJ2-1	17	CASSLPGLAGQGGEQFF	TGTGCCAGCAGTTTACCCGGACTAGCGGGACAGGGAGGTGAGCAGTTCTTC
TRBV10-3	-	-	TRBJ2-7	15	CAISDEGAGNYEQYF	TGTGCCATCAGTGATGAGGGGGCGGGAAACTACGAGCAGTACTTC
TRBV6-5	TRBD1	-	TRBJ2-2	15	CASSYSQGDTGELFF	TGTGCCAGCAGTTACTCCCAGGGGGACACCGGGGAGCTGTTTTTT
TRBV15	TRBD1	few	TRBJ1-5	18	CATSSTGTEGGSNQPQHF	TGTGCCACCAGCAGCACCGGGACAGAGGGGGGGAGCAATCAGCCCCAGCATTTT
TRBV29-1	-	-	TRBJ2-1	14	CSFGFRLVHNEQFF	TGCAGCTTTGGATTTCGTCTGGTTCACAATGAGCAGTTCTTC
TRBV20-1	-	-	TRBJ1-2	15	CSARDSVFQKYGYTF	TGCAGTGCTAGAGATTCGGTATTTCAGAAATATGGCTACACCTTC
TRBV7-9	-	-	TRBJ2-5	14	CASSFPPGSETQYF	TGTGCCAGCAGCTTCCCCCCGGGATCGGAGACCCAGTACTTC
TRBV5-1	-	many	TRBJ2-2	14	CASSLAGVAGELFF	TGCGCCAGCAGCTTGGCGGGAGTTGCCGGGGAGCTGTTTTTT
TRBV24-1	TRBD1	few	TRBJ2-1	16	CATSRDSGLQTNEQFF	TGTGCCACCAGCCGGGACAGTGGGCTCCAAACTAATGAGCAGTTCTTC
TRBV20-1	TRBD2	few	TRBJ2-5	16	CSAHDGLAGDEETQYF	TGCAGTGCACACGACGGACTAGCGGGAGATGAAGAGACCCAGTACTTC